This TCR beta chain derives from a study of shared clonotypes between healthy human individuals. Study context: Plates per donor: three CD4 naive, three CD4 memory, two CD8 naive, one CD8 memory.

This CDR3 region has 15 residues. Germline V gene sequence: CDR1 MDHEN, CDR2 SYDVKM. V was trimmed by 5 bases and J by 0 bases, leaving 14 bases between them. TCRdb's copy holds only in-frame clones and misses some; the assay was immunoSEQ multiplex PCR. The table includes approximately 1,500,000 clones, 95% to 99% detected once. The gene calls are TRBV28 and TRBJ2-7; D might be TRBD1 (6 bases). Sequenced material: naive CD4+ T cells sorted from blood. The subset here: CD45RA+ positively selected. The clonotype originates from a man younger than 40 in good health. This chain's CDR3 is CASSPPGTNSYEQYF. CDR3 nucleotides: TGTGCCAGCAGTCCTCCGGGGACAAACTCCTACGAGCAGTACTTC.